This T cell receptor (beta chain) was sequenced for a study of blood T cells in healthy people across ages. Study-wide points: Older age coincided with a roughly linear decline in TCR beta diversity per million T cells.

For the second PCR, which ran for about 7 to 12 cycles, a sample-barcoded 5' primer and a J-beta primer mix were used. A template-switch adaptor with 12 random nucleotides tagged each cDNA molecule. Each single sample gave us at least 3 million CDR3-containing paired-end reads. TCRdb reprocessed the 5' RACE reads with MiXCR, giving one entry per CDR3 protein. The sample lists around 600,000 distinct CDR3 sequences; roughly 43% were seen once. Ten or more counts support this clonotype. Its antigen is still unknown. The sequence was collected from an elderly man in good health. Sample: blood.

CDR3 DNA sequence: TGTGCCAGCATCGACCCGGGACTAGCGAAACGGCCCTCCTACAATGAGCAGTTCTTC. Amino acid sequence: CASIDPGLAKRPSYNEQFF. V usage is TRBV6-5 and J usage is TRBJ2-1; 10 nucleotides align to TRBD2. V shed 7 bases, J shed 0 bases, and the junction held 15 bases outside the gene matches. Per germline, CDR1 MNHEY and CDR2 SVGAGI. CDR3 length: 19 residues.